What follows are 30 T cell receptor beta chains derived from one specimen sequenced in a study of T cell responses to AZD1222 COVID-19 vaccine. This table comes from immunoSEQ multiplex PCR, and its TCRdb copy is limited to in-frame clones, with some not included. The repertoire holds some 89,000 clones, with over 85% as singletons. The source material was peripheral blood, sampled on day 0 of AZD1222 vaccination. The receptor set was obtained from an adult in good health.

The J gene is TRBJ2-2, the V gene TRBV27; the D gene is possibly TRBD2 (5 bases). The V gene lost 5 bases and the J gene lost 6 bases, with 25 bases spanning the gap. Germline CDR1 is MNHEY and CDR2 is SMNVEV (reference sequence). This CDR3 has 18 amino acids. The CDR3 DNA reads TGTGCCAGCAGTAGCGCGGCTAGCCGGTTGGGAGCCGCCGGGGAGCTGTTTTTT. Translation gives CASSSAASRLGAAGELFF.

CDR3 sequence (DNA): TGTGCCAGCAGCTTGGGAGTGACACAGGGCTCACCCCTCCACTTT. Encoded protein: CASSLGVTQGSPLHF. The chain employs TRBV7-2 and TRBJ1-6, with TRBD1 as a possible D gene (6 bases). Trimming took off 3 bases at V and 10 bases at J, with 16 bases between the two ends. This CDR3 is built from 15 residues. Germline V gene data show CDR1 as SGHTA and CDR2 as FQGNSA.

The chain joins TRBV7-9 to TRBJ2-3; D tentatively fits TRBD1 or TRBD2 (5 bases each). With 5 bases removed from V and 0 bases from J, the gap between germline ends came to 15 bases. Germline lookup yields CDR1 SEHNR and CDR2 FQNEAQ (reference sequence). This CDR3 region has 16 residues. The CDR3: CASSLTGTVSTDTQYF. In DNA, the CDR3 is TGTGCCAGCAGCCTAACCGGGACGGTGAGCACAGATACGCAGTATTTT.

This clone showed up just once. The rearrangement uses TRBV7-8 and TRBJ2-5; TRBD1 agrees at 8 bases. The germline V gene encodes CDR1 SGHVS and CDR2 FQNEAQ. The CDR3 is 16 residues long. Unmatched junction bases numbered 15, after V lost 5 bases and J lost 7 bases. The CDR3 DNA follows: TGTGCCAGCAGCGCCGGTGAGGGACAGGCCTCTTGGACCCAGTACTTC. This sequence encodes CASSAGEGQASWTQYF.

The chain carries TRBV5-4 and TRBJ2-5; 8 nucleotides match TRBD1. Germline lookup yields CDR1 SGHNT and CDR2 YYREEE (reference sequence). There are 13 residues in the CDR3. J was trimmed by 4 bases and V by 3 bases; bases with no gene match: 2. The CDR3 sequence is CASSSGQGETQYF. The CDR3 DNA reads TGTGCCAGCAGCTCCGGACAGGGAGAGACCCAGTACTTC.

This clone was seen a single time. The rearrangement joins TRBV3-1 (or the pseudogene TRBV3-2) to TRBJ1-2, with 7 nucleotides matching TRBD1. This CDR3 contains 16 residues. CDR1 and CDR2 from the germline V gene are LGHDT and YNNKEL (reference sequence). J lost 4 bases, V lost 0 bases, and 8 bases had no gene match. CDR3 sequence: CASSQDLGGGSYGYTF. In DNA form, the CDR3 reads TGTGCCAGCAGCCAAGATCTGGGAGGGGGCAGCTATGGCTACACCTTC.

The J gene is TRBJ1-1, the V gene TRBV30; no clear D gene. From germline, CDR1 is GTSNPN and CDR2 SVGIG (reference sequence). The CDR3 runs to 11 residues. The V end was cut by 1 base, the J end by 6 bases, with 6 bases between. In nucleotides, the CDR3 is TGTGCCTGGAGTGAATTCTCTGAAGCTTTCTTT. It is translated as CAWSEFSEAFF.

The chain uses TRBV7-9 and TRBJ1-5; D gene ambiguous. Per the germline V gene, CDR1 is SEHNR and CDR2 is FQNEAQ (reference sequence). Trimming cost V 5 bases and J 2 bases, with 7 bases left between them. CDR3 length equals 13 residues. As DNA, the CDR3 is TGTGCCAGCAGCCCTACGGGCAATCAGCCCCAGCATTTT. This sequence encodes CASSPTGNQPQHF.

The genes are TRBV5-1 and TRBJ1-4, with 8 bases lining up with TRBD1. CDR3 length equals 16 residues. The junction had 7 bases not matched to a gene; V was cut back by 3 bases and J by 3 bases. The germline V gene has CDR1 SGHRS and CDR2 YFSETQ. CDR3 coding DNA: TGCGCCAGCAGCTGGGGGACAGGTGGGGCTAATGAAAAACTGTTTTTT. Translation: CASSWGTGGANEKLFF.

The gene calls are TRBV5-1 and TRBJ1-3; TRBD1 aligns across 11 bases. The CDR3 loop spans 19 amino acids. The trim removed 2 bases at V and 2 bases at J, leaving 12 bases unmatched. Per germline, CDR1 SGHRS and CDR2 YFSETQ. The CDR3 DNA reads TGCGCCAGCAGCTTACAAGGGACAGGGGGAATCGGGCCTGGAAACACCATATATTTT. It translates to CASSLQGTGGIGPGNTIYF.

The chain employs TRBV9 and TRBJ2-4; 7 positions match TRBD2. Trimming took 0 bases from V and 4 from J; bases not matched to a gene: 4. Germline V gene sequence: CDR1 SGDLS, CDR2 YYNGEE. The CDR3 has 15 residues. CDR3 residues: CASSVVASGKNIQYF. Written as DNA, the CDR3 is TGTGCCAGCAGCGTAGTGGCTAGCGGTAAAAACATTCAGTACTTC.

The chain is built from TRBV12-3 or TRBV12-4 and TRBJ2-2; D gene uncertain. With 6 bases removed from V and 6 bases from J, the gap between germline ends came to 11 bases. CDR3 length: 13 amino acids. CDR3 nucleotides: TGTGCCAGCAGGAAGACGATGGCCGGGGAGCTGTTTTTT. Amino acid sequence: CASRKTMAGELFF.

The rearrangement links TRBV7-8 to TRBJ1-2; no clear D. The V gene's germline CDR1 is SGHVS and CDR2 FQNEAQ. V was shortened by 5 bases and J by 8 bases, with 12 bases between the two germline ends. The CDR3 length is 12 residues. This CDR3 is CASSRAEKGYTF. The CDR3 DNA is TGTGCCAGCAGCAGAGCGGAAAAGGGCTACACCTTC.

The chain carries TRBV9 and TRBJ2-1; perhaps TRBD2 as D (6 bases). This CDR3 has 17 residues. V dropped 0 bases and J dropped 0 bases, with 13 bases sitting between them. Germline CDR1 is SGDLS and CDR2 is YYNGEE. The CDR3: CASSVAYGTHSYNEQFF. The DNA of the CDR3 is TGTGCCAGCAGCGTAGCTTATGGGACTCACTCCTACAATGAGCAGTTCTTC. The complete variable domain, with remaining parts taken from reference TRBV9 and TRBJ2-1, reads DSGVTQTPKHLITATGQRVTLRCSPRSGDLSVYWYQQSLDQGLQFLIQYYNGEERAKGNILERFSAQQFPDLHSELNLSSLELGDSALYFCASSVAYGTHSYNEQFFGPGTRLTVL.

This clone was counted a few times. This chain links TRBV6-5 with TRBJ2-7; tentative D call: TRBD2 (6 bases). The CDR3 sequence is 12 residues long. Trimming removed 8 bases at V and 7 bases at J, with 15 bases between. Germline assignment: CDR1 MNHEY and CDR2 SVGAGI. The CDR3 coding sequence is TGTGCCAGCCGGGGGTCCGTAGGTGAGCAGTACTTC. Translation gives CASRGSVGEQYF.

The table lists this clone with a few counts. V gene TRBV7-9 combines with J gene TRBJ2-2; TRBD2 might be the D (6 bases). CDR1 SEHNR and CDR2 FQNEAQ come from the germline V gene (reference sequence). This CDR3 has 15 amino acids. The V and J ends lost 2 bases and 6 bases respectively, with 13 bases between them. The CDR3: CASSLTGGMAGELFF. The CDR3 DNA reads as TGTGCCAGCAGCTTAACTGGCGGGATGGCCGGGGAGCTGTTTTTT.

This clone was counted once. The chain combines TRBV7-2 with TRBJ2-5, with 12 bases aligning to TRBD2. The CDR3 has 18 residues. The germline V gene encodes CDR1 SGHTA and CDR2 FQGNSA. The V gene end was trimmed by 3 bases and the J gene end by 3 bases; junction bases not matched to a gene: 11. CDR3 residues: CASSFGGLAGPLKETQYF. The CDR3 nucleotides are TGTGCCAGCAGCTTTGGCGGACTAGCGGGACCCCTTAAAGAGACCCAGTACTTC.

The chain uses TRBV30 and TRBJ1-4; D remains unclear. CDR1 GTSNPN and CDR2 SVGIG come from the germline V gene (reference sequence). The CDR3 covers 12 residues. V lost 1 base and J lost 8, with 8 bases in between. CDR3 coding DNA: TGTGCCTGGAGTGAGGGATCAGAAAAACTGTTTTTT. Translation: CAWSEGSEKLFF.

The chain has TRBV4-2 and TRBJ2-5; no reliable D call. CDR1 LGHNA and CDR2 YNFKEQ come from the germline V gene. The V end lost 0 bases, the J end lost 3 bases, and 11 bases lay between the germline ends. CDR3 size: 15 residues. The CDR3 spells CASSQDGSRKETQYF. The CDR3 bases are TGTGCCAGCAGCCAAGATGGGTCGCGAAAAGAGACCCAGTACTTC.

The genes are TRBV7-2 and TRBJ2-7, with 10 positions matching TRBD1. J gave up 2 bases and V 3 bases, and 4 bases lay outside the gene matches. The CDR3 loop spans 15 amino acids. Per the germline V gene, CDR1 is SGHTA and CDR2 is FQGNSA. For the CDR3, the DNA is TGTGCCAGCAGCTTGGGACAGGGGAGGACCTACGAGCAGTACTTC. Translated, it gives CASSLGQGRTYEQYF.

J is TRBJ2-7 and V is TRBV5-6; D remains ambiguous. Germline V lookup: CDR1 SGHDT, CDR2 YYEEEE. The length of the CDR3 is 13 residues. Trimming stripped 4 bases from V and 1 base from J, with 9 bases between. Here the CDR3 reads CASSLTQSYEQYF. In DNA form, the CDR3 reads TGTGCCAGCAGCCTCACACAATCCTACGAGCAGTACTTC.

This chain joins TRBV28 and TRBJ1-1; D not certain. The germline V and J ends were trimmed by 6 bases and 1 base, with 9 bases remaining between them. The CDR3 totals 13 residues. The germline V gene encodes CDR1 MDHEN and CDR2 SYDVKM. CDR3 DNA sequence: TGTGCCAGCAGCATGTGGGGGAACACTGAAGCTTTCTTT. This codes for CASSMWGNTEAFF.

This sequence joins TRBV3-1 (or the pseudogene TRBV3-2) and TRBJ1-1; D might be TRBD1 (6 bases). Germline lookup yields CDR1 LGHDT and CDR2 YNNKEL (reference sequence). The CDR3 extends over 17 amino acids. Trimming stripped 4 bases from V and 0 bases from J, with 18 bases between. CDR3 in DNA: TGTGCCAGCAGCCGGAACCTACAGGGCCGGGTGAACACTGAAGCTTTCTTT. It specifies CASSRNLQGRVNTEAFF.

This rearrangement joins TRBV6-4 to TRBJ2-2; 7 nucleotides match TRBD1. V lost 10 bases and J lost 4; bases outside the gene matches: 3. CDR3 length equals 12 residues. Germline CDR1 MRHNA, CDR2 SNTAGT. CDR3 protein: CATRQGTGELFF. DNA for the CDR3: TGTGCCACGAGACAGGGCACCGGGGAGCTGTTTTTT.

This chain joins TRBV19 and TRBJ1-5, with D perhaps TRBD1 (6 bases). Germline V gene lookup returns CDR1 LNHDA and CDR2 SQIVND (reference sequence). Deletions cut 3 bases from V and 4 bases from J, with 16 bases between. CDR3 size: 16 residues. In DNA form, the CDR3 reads TGTGCCAGTAGTATGGGGGGCCGGCGGCTGAATCAGCCCCAGCATTTT. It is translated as CASSMGGRRLNQPQHF.

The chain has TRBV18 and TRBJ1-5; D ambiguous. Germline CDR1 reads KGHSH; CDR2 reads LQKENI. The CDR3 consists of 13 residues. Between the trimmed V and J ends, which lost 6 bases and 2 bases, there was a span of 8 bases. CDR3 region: CASSDGGNQPQHF. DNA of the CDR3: TGTGCCAGCTCCGACGGGGGCAATCAGCCCCAGCATTTT.

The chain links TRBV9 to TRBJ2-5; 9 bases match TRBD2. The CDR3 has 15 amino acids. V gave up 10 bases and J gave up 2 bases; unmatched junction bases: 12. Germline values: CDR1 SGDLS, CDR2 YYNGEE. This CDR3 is CASTSSGRPQETQYF. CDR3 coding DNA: TGTGCCTCCACGTCCAGCGGGAGGCCGCAAGAGACCCAGTACTTC.

For the CDR3, the DNA is TGTGCCAGCAGGGACCTCGCACTAGCGGGATTTGGCGAGCAGTACTTC. Translation gives CASRDLALAGFGEQYF. This chain connects TRBV2 to TRBJ2-7; 10 bases line up with TRBD2. Germline lookup yields CDR1 SNHLY and CDR2 FYNNEI. J lost 6 bases, V lost 6 bases, and 14 bases had no gene match. The CDR3 is 16 amino acids.

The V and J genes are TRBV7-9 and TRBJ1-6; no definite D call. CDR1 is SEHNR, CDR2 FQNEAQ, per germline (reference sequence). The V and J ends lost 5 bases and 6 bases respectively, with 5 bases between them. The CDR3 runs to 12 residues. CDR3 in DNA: TGTGCCAGCAGCGACACTAATTCACCCCTCCACTTT. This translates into CASSDTNSPLHF.

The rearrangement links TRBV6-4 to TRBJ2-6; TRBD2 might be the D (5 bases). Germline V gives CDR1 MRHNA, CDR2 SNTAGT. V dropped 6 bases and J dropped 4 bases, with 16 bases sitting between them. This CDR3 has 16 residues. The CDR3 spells CASSNRATGGANVLTF. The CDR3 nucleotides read TGTGCCAGCAGCAACCGGGCCACGGGGGGGGCCAACGTCCTGACTTTC.